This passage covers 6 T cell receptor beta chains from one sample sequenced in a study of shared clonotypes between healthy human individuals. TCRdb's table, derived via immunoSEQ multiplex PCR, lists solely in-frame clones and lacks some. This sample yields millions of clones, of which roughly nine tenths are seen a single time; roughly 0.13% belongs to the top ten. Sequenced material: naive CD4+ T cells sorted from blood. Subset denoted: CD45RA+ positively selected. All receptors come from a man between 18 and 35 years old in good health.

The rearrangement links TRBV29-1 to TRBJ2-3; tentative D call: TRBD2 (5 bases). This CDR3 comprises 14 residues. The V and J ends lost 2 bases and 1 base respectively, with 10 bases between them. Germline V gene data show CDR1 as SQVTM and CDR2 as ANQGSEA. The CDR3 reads CSVELALGTDTQYF. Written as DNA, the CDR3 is TGCAGCGTTGAACTAGCCTTAGGCACAGATACGCAGTATTTT.

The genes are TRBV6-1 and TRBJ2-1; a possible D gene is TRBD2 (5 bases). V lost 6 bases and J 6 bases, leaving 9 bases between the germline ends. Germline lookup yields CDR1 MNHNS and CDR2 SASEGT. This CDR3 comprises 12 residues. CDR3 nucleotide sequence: TGTGCCAGCAGCTACGGAGGCAATGAGCAGTTCTTC. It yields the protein CASSYGGNEQFF.

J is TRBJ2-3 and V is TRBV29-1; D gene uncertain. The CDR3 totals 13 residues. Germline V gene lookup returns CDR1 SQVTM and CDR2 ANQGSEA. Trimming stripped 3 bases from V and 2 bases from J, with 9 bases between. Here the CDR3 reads CSVDGRTTDTQYF. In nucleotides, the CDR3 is TGCAGCGTTGACGGCAGGACCACAGATACGCAGTATTTT.

The CDR3 reads CASSENIVTQPQHF. The CDR3 nucleotides read TGTGCCAGCAGTGAAAATATCGTAACCCAGCCCCAGCATTTT. V usage is TRBV2 and J usage is TRBJ1-5; D not resolved. This CDR3 has 14 residues. CDR1 and CDR2 (germline): SNHLY, FYNNEI. Trimming pared 2 bases from V and 7 bases from J, leaving 12 bases between.

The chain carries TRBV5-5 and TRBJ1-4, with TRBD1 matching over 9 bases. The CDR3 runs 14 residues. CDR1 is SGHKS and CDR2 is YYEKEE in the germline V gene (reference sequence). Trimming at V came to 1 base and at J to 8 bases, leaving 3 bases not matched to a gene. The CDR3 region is CASSLRDREEKLFF. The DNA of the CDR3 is TGTGCCAGCAGCTTGAGGGACAGGGAAGAAAAACTGTTTTTT.

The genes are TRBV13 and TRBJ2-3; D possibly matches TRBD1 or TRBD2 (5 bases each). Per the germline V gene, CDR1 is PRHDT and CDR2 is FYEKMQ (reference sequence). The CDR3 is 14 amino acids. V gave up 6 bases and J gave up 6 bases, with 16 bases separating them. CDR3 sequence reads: CASSGGREWDTQYF. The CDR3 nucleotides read TGTGCCAGCAGTGGCGGCAGGGAGTGGGATACGCAGTATTTT.